This T cell receptor beta chain was profiled in a study of cytomegalovirus exposure and HLA in healthy donors. The ends lost 5 bases at V and 3 bases at J; junction bases unmatched: 15. The CDR3 consists of 17 residues. Per the germline V gene, CDR1 is GTSNPN and CDR2 is SVGIG (reference sequence). Researchers ran the PCR with 60 Vbeta and 13 Jbeta primers. Here immunoSEQ multiplex PCR was the method, and the copy in TCRdb shows in-frame clones only, minus some. The repertoire consists of more than 150,000 clones, with 82% occurring once and the leading ten covering about 1.6%. At the time of sampling, donors were nominally healthy, though unrecorded immune exposures were likely. This clone was found once.

Sequences were obtained from PBMCs. This clonotype was obtained from a man aged 35 to 55 in good health and CMV-seronegative. J is TRBJ2-2 and V is TRBV30, with 7 bases matching TRBD1. The CDR3 nucleotides are TGTGCCTGGTTGAGTCCCTATTGGCAGGGGGACACCGGGGAGCTGTTTTTT. It encodes CAWLSPYWQGDTGELFF.